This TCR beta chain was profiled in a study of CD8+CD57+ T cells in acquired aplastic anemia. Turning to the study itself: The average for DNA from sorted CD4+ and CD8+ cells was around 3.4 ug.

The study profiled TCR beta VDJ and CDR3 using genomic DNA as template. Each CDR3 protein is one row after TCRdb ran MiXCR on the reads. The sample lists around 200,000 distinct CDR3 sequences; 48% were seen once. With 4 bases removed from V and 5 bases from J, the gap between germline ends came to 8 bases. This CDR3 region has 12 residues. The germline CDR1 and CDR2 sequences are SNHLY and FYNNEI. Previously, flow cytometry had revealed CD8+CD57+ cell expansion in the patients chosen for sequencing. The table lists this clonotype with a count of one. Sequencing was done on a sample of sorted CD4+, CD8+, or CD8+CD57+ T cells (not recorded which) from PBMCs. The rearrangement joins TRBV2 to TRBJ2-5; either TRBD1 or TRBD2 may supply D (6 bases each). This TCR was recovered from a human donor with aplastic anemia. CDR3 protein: CASSGRGETQYF. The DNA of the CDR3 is TGTGCCAGCAGTGGGAGGGGGGAGACCCAGTACTTC.